This record concerns one T cell receptor beta chain sequence. The source of the sample is a study of blood T cell repertoires in COVID-19. Study-wide context: PBMCs, B-cell-depleted T cells, or T cells provided the cDNA or gDNA that made up the material.

The junction had 1 base not matched to a gene; V was cut back by 2 bases and J by 3 bases. Germline V lookup: CDR1 SGHDT, CDR2 YYEEEE. The CDR3 totals 14 residues. The method was immunoSEQ multiplex PCR; TCRdb's version includes in-frame clones alone and lacks a portion of them. Here the sample spans about 72,000 clones, approximately 89% being singletons. The chain couples TRBV5-6 to TRBJ2-7; the match to TRBD2 covers 11 bases. This receptor was taken from a woman aged 60-75 years with active COVID-19. The specimen sequenced was peripheral blood. In DNA form, the CDR3 reads TGTGCCAGCAGCTTCACTAGCGGGAGCTACGAGCAGTACTTC. Its protein is CASSFTSGSYEQYF.